These 20 T cell receptor beta chains share one sample of origin, sequenced in a study of T cell repertoires in cytomegalovirus infection (dated by TCRdb to the late 2010s). Sequencing relied on an Illumina HiSeq 1500. TCRdb passed the public sequencing reads through fastp at Q25 and MiXCR, retaining productive beta sequences. Rows merge per CDR3 protein into single entries with the most common DNA and genes. The sample table lists 290,000 or so distinct CDR3 sequences, about 8.8% of them with a count of one. The ten largest make up around 2.6% of the sample. The sample comprised PBMCs. The receptors originated from a human donor in good health (CMV status not recorded). Some clones in this sample may be carry-over from other donors' samples.

There are many counts of this clonotype. The chain has TRBV14 and TRBJ2-1; D unclear. The CDR3 extends over 13 amino acids. V dropped 8 bases and J dropped 8 bases, with 16 bases sitting between them. The germline V gene encodes CDR1 SGHDN and CDR2 FVKESK. CDR3 loop: CASGKSPSDEQFF. The CDR3 nucleotides read TGTGCCAGCGGCAAAAGCCCCAGCGATGAGCAGTTCTTC.

This clonotype was found a few times. The DNA of the CDR3 is TGCAGCGTTTCAACTCGGGGGTCGAACACCGGGGAGCTGTTTTTT. Amino acids: CSVSTRGSNTGELFF. This chain joins TRBV29-1 and TRBJ2-2; D is possibly TRBD2 (6 bases). The CDR3 is 15 residues long. CDR1 is SQVTM and CDR2 is ANQGSEA in the germline V gene. V was trimmed by 5 bases and J by 0 bases, leaving 13 bases between them.

This chain connects TRBV18 to TRBJ2-1; D not resolved. The CDR3 is 13 residues long. The germline gives CDR1 KGHSH, CDR2 LQKENI. V was trimmed by 6 bases and J by 8 bases, leaving 14 bases between them. The CDR3 spells CASSPTRSDEQFF. The CDR3 bases are TGTGCCAGCTCTCCCACGCGTTCCGATGAGCAGTTCTTC.

This clonotype was observed a handful of times. This rearrangement joins TRBV5-1 to TRBJ2-1, with 10 nucleotides matching TRBD1. The J segment lost 7 bases and the V segment lost 2 bases, leaving 9 bases of the junction unmatched. Germline CDR1 reads SGHRS; CDR2 reads YFSETQ. There are 16 residues in the CDR3. The CDR3 reads CASSFGSGQGINEQFF. The CDR3 DNA sequence: TGCGCCAGCAGCTTCGGATCGGGACAGGGGATAAATGAGCAGTTCTTC.

This clonotype was detected many times. The V gene is TRBV6-1, the J gene TRBJ2-7; a possible D gene is TRBD2 (5 bases). The CDR3 contains 15 residues. V was shortened by 7 bases and J by 2 bases, with 18 bases between the two germline ends. CDR1 and CDR2 (germline): MNHNS, SASEGT. The CDR3 loop is CASTVSPGEPYEQYF. CDR3 sequence (DNA): TGTGCCAGCACTGTTAGTCCCGGGGAACCCTACGAGCAGTACTTC.

This clonotype was observed at least ten times. This chain uses TRBV28 with TRBJ2-7; 14 positions agree with TRBD2. V gave up 4 bases and J gave up 3 bases; unmatched junction bases: 5. Germline loops: CDR1 MDHEN, CDR2 SYDVKM. The CDR3 is made up of 16 amino acids. The CDR3 sequence: CASSSWGTSGGYEQYV. CDR3 nucleotides: TGTGCCAGCAGTTCTTGGGGGACTAGCGGGGGCTACGAGCAGTACGTC.

The chain is built from TRBV20-1 and TRBJ1-5, with TRBD1 identical over 8 bases. CDR1 and CDR2 from the germline V gene are DFQATT and SNEGSKA (reference sequence). The CDR3 has 14 residues. With V trimmed by 6 bases and J by 0 bases, 4 bases remained unmatched. Here the CDR3 reads CSARQGYSNQPQHF. CDR3 nucleotides: TGCAGTGCCCGACAGGGGTATAGCAATCAGCCCCAGCATTTT.

In this sample, this clonotype turned up a few times. The chain couples TRBV5-1 to TRBJ2-5; no firm D call. Trimming removed 4 bases from V and 7 bases from J, with 11 bases in between. The CDR3 is made up of 12 amino acids. Germline V lookup: CDR1 SGHRS, CDR2 YFSETQ. The CDR3, as DNA: TGCGCCAGCAGCGGCCGCACGGCGACCCAGTACTTC. It translates to CASSGRTATQYF.

The chain combines TRBV12-5 with TRBJ2-7; D might be TRBD2 (5 bases). V lost 7 bases and J 2 bases, leaving 9 bases between the germline ends. The CDR3 spans 12 residues. CDR1 is LGHNT and CDR2 is FRNRAP in the germline V gene. CDR3 bases: TGTGCTAGTGAGGGCGGGCCCTACGAGCAGTACTTC. Translating it yields CASEGGPYEQYF.

This clonotype was counted between two and nine times. This rearrangement joins TRBV18 to TRBJ2-1; D possibly corresponds to TRBD2 (6 bases). V was cut by 3 bases and J by 7 bases, with 16 bases left in between. Germline lookup yields CDR1 KGHSH and CDR2 LQKENI. The CDR3 spans 15 residues. This chain's CDR3 is CASSPIAEGGNEQFF. CDR3 in DNA: TGTGCCAGCTCACCCATCGCGGAGGGTGGTAATGAGCAGTTCTTC.

Ten or more counts support this clonotype. The chain recombines TRBV2 with TRBJ2-4, with D perhaps being TRBD1 or TRBD2 (6 bases each). CDR1 is SNHLY, CDR2 FYNNEI, per germline. The CDR3 is 17 residues long. V shed 4 bases and J shed 1 base, with 17 bases lying between them. The CDR3 nucleotides are TGTGCCAGCAGTGCTAGGGGGATAGGAGGGGCCAAAAACATTCAGTACTTC. Protein: CASSARGIGGAKNIQYF. Complete variable domain (other parts from reference TRBV2 and TRBJ2-4): EPEVTQTPSHQVTQMGQEVILRCVPISNHLYFYWYRQILGQKVEFLVSFYNNEISEKSEIFDDQFSVERPDGSNFTLKIRSTKLEDSAMYFCASSARGIGGAKNIQYFGAGTRLSVL.

The chain carries TRBV29-1 and TRBJ2-3; unclear D gene. The CDR3 contains 13 residues. V gave up 6 bases and J gave up 2 bases, with 12 bases separating them. Germline V gene sequence: CDR1 SQVTM, CDR2 ANQGSEA. The CDR3 sequence is CSVSGRYTDTQYF. CDR3 nucleotide sequence: TGCAGCGTCTCGGGTCGGTACACAGATACGCAGTATTTT.

The chain couples TRBV10-3 to TRBJ1-1, with 9 bases identical to TRBD1. The V gene end was trimmed by 6 bases and the J gene end by 2 bases; junction bases not matched to a gene: 1. Germline V gives CDR1 ENHRY, CDR2 SYGVKD. The CDR3 loop spans 13 amino acids. The CDR3 spells CAIRQGANTEAFF. DNA of the CDR3: TGTGCCATCAGACAGGGGGCAAACACTGAAGCTTTCTTT.

This clonotype has a count of ten or more. V gene TRBV7-3 combines with J gene TRBJ2-4; D perhaps matches TRBD2 (5 bases). Germline loops: CDR1 SGHTA, CDR2 FQGTGA. V was clipped by 5 bases and J by 0 bases, with 11 bases between them. The CDR3 runs 15 residues. The CDR3 nucleotides are TGTGCCAGCAGCCCCGGAGGAATAGCCAAAAACATTCAGTACTTC. Amino acids: CASSPGGIAKNIQYF.

The chain is built from TRBV7-9 and TRBJ1-4; 9 nucleotides match TRBD1. V lost 3 bases to trimming and J lost 8 bases; unmatched junction nucleotides: 4. This CDR3 has 14 residues. CDR1 is SEHNR, CDR2 FQNEAQ, per germline (reference sequence). CDR3: CASSFPDRGEKLFF. CDR3 coding DNA: TGTGCCAGCAGCTTTCCGGACAGGGGAGAAAAACTGTTTTTT.

This clonotype has a count of ten or more. This sequence joins TRBV6-2 or TRBV6-3 and TRBJ2-7; no reliable D call. The CDR3 is made up of 17 amino acids. The germline V gene encodes CDR1 MNHEY and CDR2 SVGEGT. V was pared by 0 bases and J by 4 bases, with 19 bases between. The CDR3 here is CASSYSKLTPTHYEQYV. CDR3 in DNA: TGTGCCAGCAGTTACTCGAAATTGACCCCCACCCATTACGAGCAGTACGTC.

This chain connects TRBV10-3 to TRBJ2-7, with 8 bases aligning to TRBD1. V shed 3 bases and J 4 bases; nucleotides not matched to a gene: 2. Germline lookup yields CDR1 ENHRY and CDR2 SYGVKD. There are 13 residues in the CDR3. The DNA of the CDR3 is TGTGCCATCAGTGACGGACAGGGATACGAGCAGTACTTC. This translates into CAISDGQGYEQYF.

The sample holds many counts of this clonotype. As DNA, the CDR3 is TGTGCCAGCAGCTATGGGACTCGCCGACAAGAGACCCAGTACTTC. Encoded protein: CASSYGTRRQETQYF. The chain couples TRBV5-6 to TRBJ2-5; maybe TRBD2 (6 bases). V gave up 3 bases and J gave up 2 bases, with 14 bases separating them. The CDR3 extends over 15 amino acids. The germline gives CDR1 SGHDT, CDR2 YYEEEE.

This clonotype was seen at least ten times. This sequence joins TRBV28 and TRBJ2-2; 10 nucleotides align to TRBD2. This CDR3 is 21 amino acids long. In germline, CDR1 is MDHEN, CDR2 SYDVKM. V was pared by 4 bases and J by 0 bases, with 17 bases of the junction left unmatched. The CDR3: CASSSSSPKRGGQSNTGELFF. For the CDR3, the DNA is TGTGCCAGCAGTTCGTCATCCCCAAAGCGGGGGGGACAATCGAACACCGGGGAGCTGTTTTTT. The whole variable domain, filled in from reference TRBV28 and TRBJ2-2, reads DVKVTQSSRYLVKRTGEKVFLECVQDMDHENMFWYRQDPGLGLRLIYFSYDVKMKEKGDIPEGYSVSREKKERFSLILESASTNQTSMYLCASSSSSPKRGGQSNTGELFFGEGSRLTVL.

In its sample, this clonotype was seen many times. The chain recombines TRBV5-1 with TRBJ1-1, with 9 positions matching TRBD1. This CDR3 spans 15 amino acids. Germline values: CDR1 SGHRS, CDR2 YFSETQ. V lost 0 bases and J lost 4; bases outside the gene matches: 4. CDR3 sequence (DNA): TGCGCCAGCAGCTTGGGGACAGGGGTGGCCACTGAAGCTTTCTTT. Translated: CASSLGTGVATEAFF.